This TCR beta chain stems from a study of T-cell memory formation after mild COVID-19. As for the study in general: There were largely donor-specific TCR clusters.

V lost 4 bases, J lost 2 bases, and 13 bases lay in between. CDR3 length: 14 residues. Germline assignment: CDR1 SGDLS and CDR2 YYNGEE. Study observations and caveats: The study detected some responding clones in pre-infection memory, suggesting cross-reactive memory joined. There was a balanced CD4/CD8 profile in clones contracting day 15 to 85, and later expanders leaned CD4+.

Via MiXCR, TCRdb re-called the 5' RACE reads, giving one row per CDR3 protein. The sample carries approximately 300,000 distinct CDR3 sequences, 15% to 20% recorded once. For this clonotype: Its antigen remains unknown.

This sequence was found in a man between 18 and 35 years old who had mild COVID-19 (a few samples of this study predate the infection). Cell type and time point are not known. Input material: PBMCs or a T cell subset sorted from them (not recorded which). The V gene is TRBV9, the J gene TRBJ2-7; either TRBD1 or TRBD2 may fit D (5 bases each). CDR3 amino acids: CASSSGTDAYEQYF. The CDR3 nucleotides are TGTGCCAGCAGCTCCGGGACGGACGCCTACGAGCAGTACTTC.